These 9 T cell receptor beta chains were sequenced from one sample in a study of cytomegalovirus exposure and HLA in healthy donors. The PCR used 60 Vbeta and 13 Jbeta primers. Clones were sequenced by immunoSEQ multiplex PCR, and TCRdb holds only the in-frame ones, with some missing. The sample comprises about 160,000 clones, approximately 80% of which are singletons, and around 14% rests with the top ten. Sequencing input: PBMCs. Source of these receptors: a woman aged 45 to 65 in good health and CMV-seronegative.

This clone is a singleton in its sample. The rearrangement joins TRBV5-4 to TRBJ1-2, with TRBD1 matching 8 bases. The CDR3 consists of 15 residues. V trimming: 3 bases; J trimming: 2 bases; junction bases outside the gene matches: 6. CDR1 SGHNT and CDR2 YYREEE come from the germline V gene (reference sequence). The CDR3 loop is CASSSGQGWNYGYTF. The CDR3, as DNA: TGTGCCAGCAGCTCCGGACAGGGCTGGAACTATGGCTACACCTTC.

The genes are TRBV9 and TRBJ2-7, with 8 bases identical to TRBD1. V was pared by 3 bases and J by 5 bases, with 1 base of the junction left unmatched. This CDR3 has 12 residues. CDR1 is SGDLS, CDR2 YYNGEE, per germline. The CDR3 region is CASSGQGHEQYF. The CDR3 DNA reads as TGTGCCAGCAGCGGACAGGGGCACGAGCAGTACTTC.

This chain uses TRBV2 with TRBJ2-2; the match to TRBD1 covers 10 bases. The CDR3 is 15 amino acids. The V gene's germline CDR1 is SNHLY and CDR2 FYNNEI. V lost 5 bases and J lost 3; bases outside the gene matches: 3. CDR3 sequence (DNA): TGTGCCAGCAGTTGGGACAGGGGCGACACCGGGGAGCTGTTTTTT. Translated: CASSWDRGDTGELFF.

This chain links TRBV5-4 with TRBJ2-7; 10 bases align to TRBD2. Germline V lookup: CDR1 SGHNT, CDR2 YYREEE (reference sequence). Losses at the gene ends were 4 bases for V and 5 bases for J; bases not matched to a gene: 9. This CDR3 has 15 amino acids. CDR3 residues: CASSILAGRDDEQYF. The CDR3 nucleotides are TGTGCCAGCAGCATACTAGCGGGACGGGACGACGAGCAGTACTTC. Complete variable domain (other parts from reference TRBV5-4 and TRBJ2-7): ETGVTQSPTHLIKTRGQQVTLRCSSQSGHNTVSWYQQALGQGPQFIFQYYREEENGRGNFPPRFSGLQFPNYSSELNVNALELDDSALYLCASSILAGRDDEQYFGPGTRLTVT.

The J gene is TRBJ1-4, the V gene TRBV29-1, with D hard to call. Germline CDR1 is SQVTM and CDR2 is ANQGSEA. V was trimmed by 6 bases and J by 8 bases, leaving 10 bases between them. The CDR3 loop spans 11 amino acids. CDR3 residues: CSVGEVEKLFF. In DNA form, the CDR3 reads TGCAGCGTCGGGGAGGTGGAAAAACTGTTTTTT.

The chain links TRBV7-2 to TRBJ1-2; a weak D match, TRBD1 (5 bases). The germline V and J ends were trimmed by 2 bases and 5 bases, with 21 bases remaining between them. Germline V gene data show CDR1 as SGHTA and CDR2 as FQGNSA. CDR3 length: 17 amino acids. DNA for the CDR3: TGTGCCAGCAGCTTATCGGCCGCCGCCCAGGGTTTATATGGCTACACCTTC. Protein product: CASSLSAAAQGLYGYTF.

V is TRBV18 and J is TRBJ1-2; TRBD1 agrees at 7 bases. Trimming removed 4 bases from V and 8 bases from J; junction bases left unmatched: 4. CDR3 length: 12 amino acids. Germline V CDR1 and CDR2: KGHSH, LQKENI. Here the CDR3 DNA reads TGTGCCAGCTCACAGGGGGCGCAGGGCTACACCTTC. Translated: CASSQGAQGYTF.

The chain carries TRBV19 and TRBJ1-1, with D maybe TRBD1 (6 bases). V was clipped by 5 bases and J by 6 bases, with 16 bases between them. The germline gives CDR1 LNHDA, CDR2 SQIVND (reference sequence). CDR3 size: 14 residues. The CDR3 is CASSLQGFTPEAFF. DNA of the CDR3: TGTGCCAGTAGTTTACAGGGATTTACCCCTGAAGCTTTCTTT.

In DNA form, the CDR3 reads TGTGCCAGCAGTGGGGCGGGGGCTTTGAATTCACCCCTCCACTTT. It translates to CASSGAGALNSPLHF. This chain connects TRBV25-1 to TRBJ1-6; a possible D gene is TRBD1 (6 bases). V shed 4 bases and J shed 7 bases, with 14 bases lying between them. Germline V gene sequence: CDR1 MGHDK, CDR2 SYGVNS. CDR3 length equals 15 residues.